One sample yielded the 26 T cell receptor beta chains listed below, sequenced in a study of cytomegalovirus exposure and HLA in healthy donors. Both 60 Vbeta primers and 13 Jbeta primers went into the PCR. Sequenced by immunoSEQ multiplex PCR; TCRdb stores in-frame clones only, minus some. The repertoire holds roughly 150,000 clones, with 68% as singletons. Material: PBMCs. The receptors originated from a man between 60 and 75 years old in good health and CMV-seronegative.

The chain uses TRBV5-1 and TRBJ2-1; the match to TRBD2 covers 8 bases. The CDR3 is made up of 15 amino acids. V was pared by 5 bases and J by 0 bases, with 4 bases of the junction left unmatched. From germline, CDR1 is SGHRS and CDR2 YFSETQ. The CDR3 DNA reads TGCGCCAGCAGTTTAGCGGGGAGCTCCTACAATGAGCAGTTCTTC. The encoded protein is CASSLAGSSYNEQFF.

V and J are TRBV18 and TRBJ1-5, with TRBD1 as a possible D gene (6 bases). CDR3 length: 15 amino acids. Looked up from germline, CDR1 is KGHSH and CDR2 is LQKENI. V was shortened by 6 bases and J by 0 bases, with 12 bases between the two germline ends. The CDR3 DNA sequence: TGTGCCAGCTCCCAGGGGCAGCATAGCAATCAGCCCCAGCATTTT. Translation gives CASSQGQHSNQPQHF.

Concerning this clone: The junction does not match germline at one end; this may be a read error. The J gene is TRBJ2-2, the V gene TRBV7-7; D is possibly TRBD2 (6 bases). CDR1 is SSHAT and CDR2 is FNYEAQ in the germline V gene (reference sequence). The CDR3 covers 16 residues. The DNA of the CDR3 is TGTGCTAGCAGCTTAGGAGTCGGGGGGAACACCGGGGAGCTGTTTTTT. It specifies CASSLGVGGNTGELFF.

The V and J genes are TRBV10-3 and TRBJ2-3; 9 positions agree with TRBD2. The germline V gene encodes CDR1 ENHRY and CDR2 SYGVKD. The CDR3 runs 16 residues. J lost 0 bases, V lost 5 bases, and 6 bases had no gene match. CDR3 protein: CAISRTSGPSTDTQYF. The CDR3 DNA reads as TGTGCCATCAGTCGTACTAGCGGGCCTAGCACAGATACGCAGTATTTT.

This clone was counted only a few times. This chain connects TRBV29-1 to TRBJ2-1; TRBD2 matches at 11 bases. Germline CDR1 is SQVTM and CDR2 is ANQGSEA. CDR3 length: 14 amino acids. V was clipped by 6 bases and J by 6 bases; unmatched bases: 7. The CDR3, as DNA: TGCAGCGTCCCACTAGCGGGAGTCCCCAATGAGCAGTTCTTC. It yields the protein CSVPLAGVPNEQFF.

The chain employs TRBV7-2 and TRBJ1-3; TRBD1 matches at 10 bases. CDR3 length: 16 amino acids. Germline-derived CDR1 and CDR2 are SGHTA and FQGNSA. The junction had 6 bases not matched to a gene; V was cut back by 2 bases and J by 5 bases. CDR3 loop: CASSLPGTGARNTIYF. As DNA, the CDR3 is TGTGCCAGCAGCTTACCTGGGACAGGGGCGAGAAACACCATATATTTT.

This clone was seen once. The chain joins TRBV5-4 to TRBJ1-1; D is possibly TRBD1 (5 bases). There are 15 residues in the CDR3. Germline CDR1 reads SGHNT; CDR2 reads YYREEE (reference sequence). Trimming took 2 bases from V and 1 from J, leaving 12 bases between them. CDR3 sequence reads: CASSFQGRANTEAFF. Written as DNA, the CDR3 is TGTGCCAGCAGCTTCCAGGGTCGGGCGAACACTGAAGCTTTCTTT.

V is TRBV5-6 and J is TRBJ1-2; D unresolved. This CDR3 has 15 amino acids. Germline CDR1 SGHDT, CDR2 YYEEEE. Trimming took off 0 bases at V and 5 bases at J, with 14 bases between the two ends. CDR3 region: CASSLVSPQDYGYTF. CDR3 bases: TGTGCCAGCAGCTTGGTGAGTCCGCAGGATTATGGCTACACCTTC.

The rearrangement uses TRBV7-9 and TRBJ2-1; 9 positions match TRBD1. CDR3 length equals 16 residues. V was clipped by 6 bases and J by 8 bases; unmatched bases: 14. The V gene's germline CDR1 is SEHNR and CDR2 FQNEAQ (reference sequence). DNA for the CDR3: TGTGCCAGCAGATCCACCGGGACAGGGTATGGACATGAGCAGTTCTTC. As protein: CASRSTGTGYGHEQFF. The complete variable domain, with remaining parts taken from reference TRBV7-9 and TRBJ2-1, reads DTGVSQNPRHKITKRGQNVTFRCDPISEHNRLYWYRQTLGQGPEFLTYFQNEAQLEKSRLLSDRFSAERPKGSFSTLEIQRTEQGDSAMYLCASRSTGTGYGHEQFFGPGTRLTVL.

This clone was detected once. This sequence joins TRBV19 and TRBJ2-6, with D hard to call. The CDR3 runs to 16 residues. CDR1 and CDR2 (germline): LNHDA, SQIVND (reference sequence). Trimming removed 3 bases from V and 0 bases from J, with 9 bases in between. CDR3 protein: CASSIYPSSGANVLTF. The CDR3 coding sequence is TGTGCCAGTAGTATTTATCCCTCCTCTGGGGCCAACGTCCTGACTTTC.

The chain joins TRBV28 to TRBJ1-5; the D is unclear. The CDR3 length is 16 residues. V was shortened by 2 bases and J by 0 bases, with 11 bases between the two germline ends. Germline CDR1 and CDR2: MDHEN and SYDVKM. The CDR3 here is CASSLLRRYSNQPQHF. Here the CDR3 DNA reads TGTGCCAGCAGTTTACTAAGGAGGTATAGCAATCAGCCCCAGCATTTT.

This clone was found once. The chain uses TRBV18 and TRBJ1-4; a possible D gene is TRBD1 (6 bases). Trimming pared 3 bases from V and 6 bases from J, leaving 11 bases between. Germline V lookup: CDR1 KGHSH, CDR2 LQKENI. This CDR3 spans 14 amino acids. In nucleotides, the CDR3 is TGTGCCAGCTCACCGAGAAAGGGGGATGAAAAACTGTTTTTT. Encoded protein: CASSPRKGDEKLFF.

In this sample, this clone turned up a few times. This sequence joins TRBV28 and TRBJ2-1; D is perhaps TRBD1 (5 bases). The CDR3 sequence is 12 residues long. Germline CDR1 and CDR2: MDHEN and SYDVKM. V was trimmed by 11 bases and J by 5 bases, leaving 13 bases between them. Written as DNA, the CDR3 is TGTGCCTGTCAGGGAATAAACAATGAGCAGTTCTTC. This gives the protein CACQGINNEQFF.

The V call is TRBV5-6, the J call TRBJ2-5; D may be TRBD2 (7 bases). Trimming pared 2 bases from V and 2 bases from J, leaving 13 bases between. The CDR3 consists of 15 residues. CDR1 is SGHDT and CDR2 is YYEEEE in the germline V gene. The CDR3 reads CASSLMGRGQETQYF. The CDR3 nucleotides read TGTGCCAGCAGCTTAATGGGGAGGGGGCAAGAGACCCAGTACTTC. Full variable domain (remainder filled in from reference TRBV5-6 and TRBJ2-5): DAGVTQSPTHLIKTRGQQVTLRCSPKSGHDTVSWYQQALGQGPQFIFQYYEEEERQRGNFPDRFSGHQFPNYSSELNVNALLLGDSALYLCASSLMGRGQETQYFGPGTRLLVL.

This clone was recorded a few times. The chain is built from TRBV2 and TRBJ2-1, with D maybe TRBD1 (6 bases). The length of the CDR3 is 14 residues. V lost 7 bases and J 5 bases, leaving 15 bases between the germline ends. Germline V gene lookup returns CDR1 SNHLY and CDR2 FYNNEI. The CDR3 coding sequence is TGTGCCAGCAACTTAAGACAGGTGGACAATGAGCAGTTCTTC. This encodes CASNLRQVDNEQFF. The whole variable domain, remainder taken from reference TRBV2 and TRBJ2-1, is EPEVTQTPSHQVTQMGQEVILRCVPISNHLYFYWYRQILGQKVEFLVSFYNNEISEKSEIFDDQFSVERPDGSNFTLKIRSTKLEDSAMYFCASNLRQVDNEQFFGPGTRLTVL.

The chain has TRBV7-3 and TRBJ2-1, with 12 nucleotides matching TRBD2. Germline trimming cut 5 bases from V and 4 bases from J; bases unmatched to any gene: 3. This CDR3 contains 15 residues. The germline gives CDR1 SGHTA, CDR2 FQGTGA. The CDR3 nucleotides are TGTGCCAGCAGCCGGGGACTAGCGGGTTACAATGAGCAGTTCTTC. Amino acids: CASSRGLAGYNEQFF.

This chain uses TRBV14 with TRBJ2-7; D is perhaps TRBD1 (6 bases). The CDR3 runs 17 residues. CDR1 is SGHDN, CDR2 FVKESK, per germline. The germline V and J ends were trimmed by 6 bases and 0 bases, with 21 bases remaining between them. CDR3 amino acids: CASSPGDRHFYSYEQYF. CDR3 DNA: TGTGCCAGCAGTCCGGGTGACAGGCATTTCTACTCCTACGAGCAGTACTTC.

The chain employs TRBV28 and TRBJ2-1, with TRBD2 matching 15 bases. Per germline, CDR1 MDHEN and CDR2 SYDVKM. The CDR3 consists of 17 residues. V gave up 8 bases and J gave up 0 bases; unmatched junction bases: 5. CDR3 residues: CASGLAGGYNSYNEQFF. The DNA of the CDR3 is TGTGCCAGCGGACTAGCGGGAGGGTATAACTCCTACAATGAGCAGTTCTTC.

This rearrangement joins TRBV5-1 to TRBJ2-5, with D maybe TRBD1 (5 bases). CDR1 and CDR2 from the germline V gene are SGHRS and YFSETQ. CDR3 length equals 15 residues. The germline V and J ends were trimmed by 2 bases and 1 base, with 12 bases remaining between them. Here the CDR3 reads CASSLRDRTQETQYF. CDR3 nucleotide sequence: TGCGCCAGCAGCTTAAGAGACAGAACCCAAGAGACCCAGTACTTC.

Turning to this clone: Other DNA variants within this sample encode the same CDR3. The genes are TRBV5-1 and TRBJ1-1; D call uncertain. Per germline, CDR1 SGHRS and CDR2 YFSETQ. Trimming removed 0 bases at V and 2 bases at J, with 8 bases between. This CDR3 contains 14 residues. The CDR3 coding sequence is TGCGCCAGCAGCTTGGCCTCGGGTAACACTGAAGCTTTCTTT. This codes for CASSLASGNTEAFF. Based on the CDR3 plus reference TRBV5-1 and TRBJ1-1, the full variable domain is KAGVTQTPRYLIKTRGQQVTLSCSPISGHRSVSWYQQTPGQGLQFLFEYFSETQRNKGNFPGRFSGRQFSNSRSEMNVSTLELGDSALYLCASSLASGNTEAFFGQGTRLTVV.

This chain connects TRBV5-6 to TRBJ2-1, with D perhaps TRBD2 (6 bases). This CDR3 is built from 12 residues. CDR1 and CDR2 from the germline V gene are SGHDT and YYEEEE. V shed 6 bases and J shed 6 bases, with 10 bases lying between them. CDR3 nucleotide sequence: TGTGCCAGCACCGGGCGGGGCAATGAGCAGTTCTTC. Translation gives CASTGRGNEQFF. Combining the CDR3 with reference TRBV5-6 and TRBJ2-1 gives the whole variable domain DAGVTQSPTHLIKTRGQQVTLRCSPKSGHDTVSWYQQALGQGPQFIFQYYEEEERQRGNFPDRFSGHQFPNYSSELNVNALLLGDSALYLCASTGRGNEQFFGPGTRLTVL.

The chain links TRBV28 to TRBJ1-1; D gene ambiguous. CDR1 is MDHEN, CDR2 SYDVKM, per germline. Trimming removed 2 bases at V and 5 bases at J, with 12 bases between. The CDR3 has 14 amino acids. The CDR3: CASSLGGIGTEAFF. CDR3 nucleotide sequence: TGTGCCAGCAGTTTAGGAGGGATCGGGACTGAAGCTTTCTTT.

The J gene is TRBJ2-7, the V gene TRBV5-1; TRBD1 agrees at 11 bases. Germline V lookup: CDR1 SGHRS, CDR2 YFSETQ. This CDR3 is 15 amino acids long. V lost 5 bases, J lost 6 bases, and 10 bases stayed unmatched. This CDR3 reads CASRPWDRGVSEQYF. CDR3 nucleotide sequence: TGCGCCAGCAGACCCTGGGACAGGGGGGTATCCGAGCAGTACTTC.

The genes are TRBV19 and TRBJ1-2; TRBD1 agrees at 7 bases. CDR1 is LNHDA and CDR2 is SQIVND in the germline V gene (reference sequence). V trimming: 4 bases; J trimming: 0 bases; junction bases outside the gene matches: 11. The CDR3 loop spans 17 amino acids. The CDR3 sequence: CASSSPDRTEANYGYTF. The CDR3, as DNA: TGTGCCAGTAGTAGCCCGGACAGGACTGAAGCTAACTATGGCTACACCTTC.

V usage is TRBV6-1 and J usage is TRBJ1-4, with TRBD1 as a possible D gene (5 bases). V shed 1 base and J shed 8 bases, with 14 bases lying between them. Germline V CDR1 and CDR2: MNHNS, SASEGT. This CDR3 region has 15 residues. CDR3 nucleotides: TGTGCCAGCAGTGAAGTCCGGGGGGAGGGCGAAAAACTGTTTTTT. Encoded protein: CASSEVRGEGEKLFF.

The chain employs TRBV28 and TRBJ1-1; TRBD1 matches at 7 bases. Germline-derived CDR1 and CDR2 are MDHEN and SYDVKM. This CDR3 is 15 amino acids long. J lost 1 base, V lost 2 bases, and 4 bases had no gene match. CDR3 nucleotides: TGTGCCAGCAGTTTAGGGGGACAGCAGAACACTGAAGCTTTCTTT. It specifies CASSLGGQQNTEAFF.